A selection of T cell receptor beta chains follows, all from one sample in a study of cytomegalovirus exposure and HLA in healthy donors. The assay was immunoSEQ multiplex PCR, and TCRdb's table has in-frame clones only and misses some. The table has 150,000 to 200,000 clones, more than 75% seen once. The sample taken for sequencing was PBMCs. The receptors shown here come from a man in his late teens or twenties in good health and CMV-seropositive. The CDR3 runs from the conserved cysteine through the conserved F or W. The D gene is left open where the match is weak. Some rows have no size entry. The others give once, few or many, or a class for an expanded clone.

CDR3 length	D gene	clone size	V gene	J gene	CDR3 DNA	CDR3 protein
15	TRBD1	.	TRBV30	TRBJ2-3	TGTGCCTGGAGGCCCAAACAGGGGGCTGGGGATACGCAGTATTTT	CAWRPKQGAGDTQYF
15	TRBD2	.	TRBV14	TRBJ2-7	TGTGCCAGCAGCCTATTAGCGGGGCGATCCTACGAGCAGTACTTC	CASSLLAGRSYEQYF
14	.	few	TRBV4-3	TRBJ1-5	TGCGCCAGCAGCCAAGAAGTGGGGCCTCAGCCCCAGCATTTT	CASSQEVGPQPQHF
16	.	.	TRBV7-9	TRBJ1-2	TGTGCCAGCAGCTCCCGACAGGTAGACCTAAACTATGGCTACACCTTC	CASSSRQVDLNYGYTF
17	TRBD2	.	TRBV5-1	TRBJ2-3	TGCGCCAGCAGCTTTGGGACTAGCGGGAGGGCCACAGATACGCAGTATTTT	CASSFGTSGRATDTQYF
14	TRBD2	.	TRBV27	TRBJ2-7	TGTGCCAGCAGTTGGGGCGGGGGGGCCGACGAGCAGTACTTC	CASSWGGGADEQYF
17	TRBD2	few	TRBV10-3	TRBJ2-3	TGTGCCATCAGTGAGGCGATGCTAGCGGGAGGGGCAGATACGCAGTATTTT	CAISEAMLAGGADTQYF
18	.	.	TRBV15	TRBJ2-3	TGTGCCACCAGCAGAGATAAGGTGGGAGGAGTACTCACAGATACGCAGTATTTT	CATSRDKVGGVLTDTQYF
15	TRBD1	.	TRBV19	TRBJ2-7	TGTGCCAGTAGTGAAACCGGGACAGGGGCCTACGAGCAGTACTTC	CASSETGTGAYEQYF
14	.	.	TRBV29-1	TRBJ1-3	TGCAGCGTTGAAGATGGGGGGACTGGAAACACCATATATTTT	CSVEDGGTGNTIYF
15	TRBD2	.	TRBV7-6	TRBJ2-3	TGTGCCAGCAGCTCAACGGGAGGGCCAACAGATACGCAGTATTTT	CASSSTGGPTDTQYF
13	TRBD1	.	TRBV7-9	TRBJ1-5	TGTGCCAGCAGCCAGACAGGGGGTCAGCCCCAGCATTTT	CASSQTGGQPQHF
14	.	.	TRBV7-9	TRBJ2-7	TGTGCCAGCAGCCGGGTAGCGGCGGACTACGAGCAGTACTTC	CASSRVAADYEQYF
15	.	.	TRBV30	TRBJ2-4	TGTGCCTGGACCGGGACTGATCTAGCCAAAAACATTCAGTACTTC	CAWTGTDLAKNIQYF
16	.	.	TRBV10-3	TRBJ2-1	TGTGCCATCAGTGAGTCTCCGGGAGCCGGCTACAATGAGCAGTTCTTC	CAISESPGAGYNEQFF
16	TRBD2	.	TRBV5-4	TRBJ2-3	TGTGCCAGCAGCTTGGCACAGCGGGGGGGTTCAGATACGCAGTATTTT	CASSLAQRGGSDTQYF
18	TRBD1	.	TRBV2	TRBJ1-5	TGTGCCAGCAGTTCCCGACGGACAGGGCCGGGGAGCAATCAGCCCCAGCATTTT	CASSSRRTGPGSNQPQHF
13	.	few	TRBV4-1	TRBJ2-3	TGCGCCAGCAGTTCCACGGGCACAGATACGCAGTATTTT	CASSSTGTDTQYF
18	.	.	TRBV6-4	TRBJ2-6	TGTGCCAGCAGCCCCCGAGGGTATAAGATCTCTGGGGCCAACGTCCTGACTTTC	CASSPRGYKISGANVLTF
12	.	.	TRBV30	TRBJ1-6	TGTGCCTGGTCTACAGGGAATTCACCCCTCCACTTT	CAWSTGNSPLHF
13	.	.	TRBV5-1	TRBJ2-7	TGCGCCAGCAGCTTGGCAGACACTCGAGAGCAGTACTTC	CASSLADTREQYF
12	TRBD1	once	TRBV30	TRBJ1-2	TGTGCCTGGGACAGGGGGCACTATGGCTACACCTTC	CAWDRGHYGYTF
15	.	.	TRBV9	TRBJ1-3	TGTGCCAGCAGCGCCAGTCAGGGCTCTGGAAACACCATATATTTT	CASSASQGSGNTIYF
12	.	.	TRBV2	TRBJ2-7	TGTGCCAGCCGACAGGTATCCTACGAGCAGTACTTC	CASRQVSYEQYF
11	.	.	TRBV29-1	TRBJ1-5	TGCAGCGCTTGGGGGCCTCAGCCCCAGCATTTT	CSAWGPQPQHF
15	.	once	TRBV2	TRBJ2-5	TGTGCCAGCAGTGAAATCTGGTCCCGAGGAGACTATATGTACTTC	CASSEIWSRGDYMYF
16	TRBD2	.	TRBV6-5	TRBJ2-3	TGTGCCAGCAGTTACTCGAGTAGCGGGGACACAGATACGCAGTATTTT	CASSYSSSGDTDTQYF
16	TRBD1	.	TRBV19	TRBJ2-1	TGTGCCAGTAGTATCCGACCGGGACAGGGCCCCAATGAGCAGTTCTTC	CASSIRPGQGPNEQFF